Detailed here is one T cell receptor (beta chain). The V gene's germline CDR1 is WNHNN and CDR2 SYGVQD (reference sequence). The CDR3 spans 15 residues. V lost 1 base and J 5 bases, leaving 12 bases between the germline ends. The method was immunoSEQ multiplex PCR; TCRdb's version includes in-frame clones alone and lacks a portion of them. Found here are over 60,000 clones, roughly 93% of them singletons; the top ten hold roughly 0.25%. This entry comes from a study of technical replicates of blood from a few donors. Sequencing was performed on T cells isolated from PBMCs. The TCR comes from a human donor in good health. This chain uses TRBV10-1 with TRBJ2-1; a possible D gene is TRBD1 (6 bases). In nucleotides, the CDR3 is TGCGCCAGCAGTGAGTACAGGGTGTCGAACAATGAGCAGTTCTTC. It yields the protein CASSEYRVSNNEQFF.